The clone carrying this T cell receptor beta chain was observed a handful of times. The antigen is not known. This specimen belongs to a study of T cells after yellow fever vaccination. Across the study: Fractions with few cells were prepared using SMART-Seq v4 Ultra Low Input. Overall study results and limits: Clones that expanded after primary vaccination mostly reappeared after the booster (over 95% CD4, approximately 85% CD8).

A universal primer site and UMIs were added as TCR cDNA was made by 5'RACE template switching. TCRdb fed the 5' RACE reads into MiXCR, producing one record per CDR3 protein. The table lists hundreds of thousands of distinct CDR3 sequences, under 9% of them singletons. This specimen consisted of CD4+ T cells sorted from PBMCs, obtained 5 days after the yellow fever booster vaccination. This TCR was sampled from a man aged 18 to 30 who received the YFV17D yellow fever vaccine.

The CDR3 is CASSKTSGSTDTQYF. CDR3 coding DNA: TGTGCCAGCAGCAAGACTAGCGGGAGCACAGATACGCAGTATTTT. The chain carries TRBV3-1 and TRBJ2-3; TRBD2 aligns across 10 bases. Germline CDR1 reads LGHDT; CDR2 reads YNNKEL (reference sequence). The CDR3 spans 15 residues. V lost 5 bases and J lost 0; bases outside the gene matches: 2.